The present T cell receptor beta chain was sequenced within a study of T cell repertoires in ileal Crohn's disease. Study outcomes and limitations: All patients with clonality above 26.8% had endoscopic recurrence. Mucosal expansions were suggested to be mainly CD8 T cells.

TCRdb's table, derived via immunoSEQ multiplex PCR, lists solely in-frame clones and lacks some. The sample lists tens of thousands of clones, roughly 77% seen once, with 5.5% to 6.5% in the top ten. The V end was cut by 0 bases, the J end by 2 bases, with 8 bases between. The CDR3 length is 15 residues. In germline, CDR1 is LGHNA, CDR2 YSLEER. A remark on this clone: Its antigen is still unknown.

The chain couples TRBV4-3 to TRBJ1-5; weak D call: TRBD1 (5 bases). The material sequenced was ileal tissue. The source of this sequence is an adult with Crohn's disease. CDR3 sequence reads: CASSQDLQGNQPQHF. The CDR3 DNA sequence: TGCGCCAGCAGCCAAGATTTACAGGGCAATCAGCCCCAGCATTTT.